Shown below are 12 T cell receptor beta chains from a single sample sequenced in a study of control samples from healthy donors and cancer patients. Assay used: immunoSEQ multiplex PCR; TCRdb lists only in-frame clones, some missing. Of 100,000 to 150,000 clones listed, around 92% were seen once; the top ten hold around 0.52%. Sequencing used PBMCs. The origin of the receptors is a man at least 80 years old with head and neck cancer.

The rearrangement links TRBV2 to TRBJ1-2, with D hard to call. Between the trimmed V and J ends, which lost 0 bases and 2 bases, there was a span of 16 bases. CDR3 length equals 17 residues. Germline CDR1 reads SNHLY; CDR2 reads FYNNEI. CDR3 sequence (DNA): TGTGCCAGCAGTGAAGCGCTTCGGGCCGCTACCAACTATGGCTACACCTTC. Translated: CASSEALRAATNYGYTF.

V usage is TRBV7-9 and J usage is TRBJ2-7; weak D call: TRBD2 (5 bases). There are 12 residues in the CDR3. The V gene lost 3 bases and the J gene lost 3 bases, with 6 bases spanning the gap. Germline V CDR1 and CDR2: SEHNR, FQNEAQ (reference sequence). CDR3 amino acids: CASSFGNYEQYF. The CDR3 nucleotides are TGTGCCAGCAGCTTCGGGAACTACGAGCAGTACTTC.

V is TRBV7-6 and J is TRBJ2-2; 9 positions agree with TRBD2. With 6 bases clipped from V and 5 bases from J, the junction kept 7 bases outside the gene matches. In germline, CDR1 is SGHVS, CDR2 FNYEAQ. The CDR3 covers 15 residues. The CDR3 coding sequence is TGTGCCAGCAGTTTGGCGGGGGGGCGGACCGGGGAGCTGTTTTTT. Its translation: CASSLAGGRTGELFF.

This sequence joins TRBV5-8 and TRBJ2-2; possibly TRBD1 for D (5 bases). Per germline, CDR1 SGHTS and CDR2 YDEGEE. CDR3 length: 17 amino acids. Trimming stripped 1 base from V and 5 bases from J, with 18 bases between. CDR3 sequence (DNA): TGTGCCAGCAGCTTGAGTTTTAAGGGGCGCCGGACCGGGGAGCTGTTTTTT. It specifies CASSLSFKGRRTGELFF.

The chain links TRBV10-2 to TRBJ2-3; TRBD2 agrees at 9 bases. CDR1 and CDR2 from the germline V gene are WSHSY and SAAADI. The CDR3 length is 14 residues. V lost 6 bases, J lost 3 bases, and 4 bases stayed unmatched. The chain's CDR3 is CASRRLAVTDTQYF. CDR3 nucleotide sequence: TGCGCCAGCAGGAGACTAGCGGTGACAGATACGCAGTATTTT.

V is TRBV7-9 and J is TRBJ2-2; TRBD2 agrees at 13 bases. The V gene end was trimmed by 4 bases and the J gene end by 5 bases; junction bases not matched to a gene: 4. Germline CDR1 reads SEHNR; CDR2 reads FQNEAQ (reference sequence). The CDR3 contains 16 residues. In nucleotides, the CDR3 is TGTGCCAGCAGCTCGACTAGCGGGGGGATAACCGGGGAGCTGTTTTTT. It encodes CASSSTSGGITGELFF. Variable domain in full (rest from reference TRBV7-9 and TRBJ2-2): DTGVSQNPRHKITKRGQNVTFRCDPISEHNRLYWYRQTLGQGPEFLTYFQNEAQLEKSRLLSDRFSAERPKGSFSTLEIQRTEQGDSAMYLCASSSTSGGITGELFFGEGSRLTVL.

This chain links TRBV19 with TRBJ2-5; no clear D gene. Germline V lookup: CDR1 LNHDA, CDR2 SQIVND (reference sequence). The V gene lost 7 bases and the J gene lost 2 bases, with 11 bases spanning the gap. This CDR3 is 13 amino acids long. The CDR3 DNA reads TGTGCCAGTAACCCAGACCCACAAGAGACCCAGTACTTC. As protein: CASNPDPQETQYF.

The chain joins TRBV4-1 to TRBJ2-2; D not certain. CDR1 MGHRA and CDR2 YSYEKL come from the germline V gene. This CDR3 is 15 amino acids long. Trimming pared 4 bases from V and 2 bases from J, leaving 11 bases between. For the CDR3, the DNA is TGCGCCAGCAGCCCCTACGACGGAAACACCGGGGAGCTGTTTTTT. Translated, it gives CASSPYDGNTGELFF.

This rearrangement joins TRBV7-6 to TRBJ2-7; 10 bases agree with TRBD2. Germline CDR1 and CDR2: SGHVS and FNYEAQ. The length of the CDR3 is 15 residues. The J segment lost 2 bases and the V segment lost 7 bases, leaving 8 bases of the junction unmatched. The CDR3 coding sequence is TGTGCCAGCACCCGTGAAGCGGGGGGGCCCTACGAGCAGTACTTC. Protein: CASTREAGGPYEQYF.

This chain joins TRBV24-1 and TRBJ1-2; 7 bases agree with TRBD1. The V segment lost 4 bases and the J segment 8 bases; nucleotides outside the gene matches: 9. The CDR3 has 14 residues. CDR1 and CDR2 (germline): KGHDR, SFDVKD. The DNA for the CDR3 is TGTGCCACCAGTGAGAGAGACAGGGTCGGAGGCTACACCTTC. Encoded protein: CATSERDRVGGYTF.

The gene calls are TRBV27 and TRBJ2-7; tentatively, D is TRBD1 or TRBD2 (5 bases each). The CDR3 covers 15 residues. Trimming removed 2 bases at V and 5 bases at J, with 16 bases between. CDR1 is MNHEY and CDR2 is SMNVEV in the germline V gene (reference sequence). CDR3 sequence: CASSLIGGVVNEQYF. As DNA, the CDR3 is TGTGCCAGCAGTTTAATTGGGGGTGTAGTCAACGAGCAGTACTTC.

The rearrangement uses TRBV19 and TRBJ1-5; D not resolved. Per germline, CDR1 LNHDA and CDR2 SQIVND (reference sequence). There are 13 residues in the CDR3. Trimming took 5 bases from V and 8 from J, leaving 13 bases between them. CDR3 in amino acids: CASSARIFEPQHF. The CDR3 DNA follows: TGTGCCAGTAGTGCAAGGATTTTCGAGCCCCAGCATTTT. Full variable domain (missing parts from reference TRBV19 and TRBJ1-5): DGGITQSPKYLFRKEGQNVTLSCEQNLNHDAMYWYRQDPGQGLRLIYYSQIVNDFQKGDIAEGYSVSREKKESFPLTVTSAQKNPTAFYLCASSARIFEPQHFGDGTRLSIL.